A single T cell receptor beta chain is shown here with its context. Its cognate antigen is unknown. TCRdb's copy holds only in-frame clones and misses some; the assay was immunoSEQ multiplex PCR. Of some 100,000 clones in the sample, 90% were seen once. The CDR3 is made up of 14 amino acids. Trimming left V 2 bases short and J 9 bases short, with 14 bases between. CDR1 and CDR2 (germline): MDHEN, SYDVKM. These data belong to a study of OX40 agonist ivuxolimab in advanced cancers. Study-wide context: The patients got ivuxolimab, which is an agonistic anti-OX40 (CD134) antibody. Participants, approximately 83% male, averaged around 64 years of age, ranging from roughly 20 to 85. Prior anti-PD-1, anti-PD-L1 or anti-CTLA-4 therapy did not bar entry, and roughly 40% had some.

Findings and caveats of the study: At doses 0.1 to 3.0 mg/kg, CD4+ and CD8+ clones expanded.

V usage is TRBV28 and J usage is TRBJ2-4; D remains ambiguous. The sequence was collected from an adult with an advanced solid tumor such as melanoma, head and neck, liver or kidney cancer. The input for sequencing was CD4+ or CD8+ T cells sorted from blood, taken in a trial of the OX40 agonist ivuxolimab. The CDR3 loop reads CASSLATPNGIQYF. Here the CDR3 DNA reads TGTGCCAGCAGTTTAGCGACTCCCAATGGCATTCAGTACTTC. Supplemented by reference TRBV28 and TRBJ2-4, the full variable domain reads DVKVTQSSRYLVKRTGEKVFLECVQDMDHENMFWYRQDPGLGLRLIYFSYDVKMKEKGDIPEGYSVSREKKERFSLILESASTNQTSMYLCASSLATPNGIQYFGAGTRLSVL.